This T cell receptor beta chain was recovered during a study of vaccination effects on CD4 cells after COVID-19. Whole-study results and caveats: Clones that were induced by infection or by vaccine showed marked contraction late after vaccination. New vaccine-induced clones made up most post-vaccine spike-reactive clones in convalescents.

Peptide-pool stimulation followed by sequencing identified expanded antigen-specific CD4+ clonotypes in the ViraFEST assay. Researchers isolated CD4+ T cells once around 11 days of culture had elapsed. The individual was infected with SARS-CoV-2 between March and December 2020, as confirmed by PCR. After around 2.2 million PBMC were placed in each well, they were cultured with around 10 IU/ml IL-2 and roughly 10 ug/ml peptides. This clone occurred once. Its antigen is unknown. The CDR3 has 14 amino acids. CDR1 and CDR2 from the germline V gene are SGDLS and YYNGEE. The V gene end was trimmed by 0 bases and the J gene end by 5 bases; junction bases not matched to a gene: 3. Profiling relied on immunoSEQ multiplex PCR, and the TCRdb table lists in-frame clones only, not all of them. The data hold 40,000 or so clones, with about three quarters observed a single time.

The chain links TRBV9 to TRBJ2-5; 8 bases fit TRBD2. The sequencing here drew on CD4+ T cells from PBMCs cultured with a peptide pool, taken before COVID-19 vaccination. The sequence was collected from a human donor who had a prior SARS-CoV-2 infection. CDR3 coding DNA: TGTGCCAGCAGCGTAGGCGGCGGGGGGGAGACCCAGTACTTC. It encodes CASSVGGGGETQYF.